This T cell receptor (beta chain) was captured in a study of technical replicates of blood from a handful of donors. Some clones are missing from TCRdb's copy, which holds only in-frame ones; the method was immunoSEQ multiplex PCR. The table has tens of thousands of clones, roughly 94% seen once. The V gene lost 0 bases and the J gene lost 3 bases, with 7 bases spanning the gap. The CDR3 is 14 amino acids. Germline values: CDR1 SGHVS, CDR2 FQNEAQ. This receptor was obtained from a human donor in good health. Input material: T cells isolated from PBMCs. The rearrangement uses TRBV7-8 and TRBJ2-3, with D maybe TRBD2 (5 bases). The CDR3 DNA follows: TGTGCCAGCAGCTTAGCGCGGGCGACAGATACGCAGTATTTT. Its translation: CASSLARATDTQYF.